This TCR beta chain was sequenced for a study of blood T cell repertoires in COVID-19 (TCRdb year 2020). Context from the whole study: Samples from collaborators originated in the United States, Italy and Spain and spanned both the acute and convalescent phases of COVID-19. HLA class I and class II types, where available, came from metadata supplied by the sample provider rather than from assay-based typing. The samples were drawn from two sources: the first 160 participants of the ongoing ImmuneRACE study, and 1,000 to 1,500 subjects contributed by 6 global collaborators. The prospective study material was composed of cDNA or gDNA derived from T cells, B-cell-depleted T cells, or PBMCs. Deeply sampled blood TCRbeta repertoires from subjects exposed to, actively infected with, or recovered from COVID-19 were included in the dataset. The repertoires were made available in a free public database intended to serve as a resource for research on the immune response to SARS-CoV-2. A de-identified subject ID, COVID-19 status, age in years and sex were almost always included in the sample metadata.

Overall study results and their limits: Clinical and demographic metadata were provided uncurated, with the amount varying by source and participant.

Collaborating institutions collected whole blood in K2EDTA tubes following their own protocols. For TCRbeta analysis, collaborator samples were shipped as frozen whole blood, as isolated PBMCs, or as DNA extracted from either sample type. As regards this clone: It has no known antigen specificity. Likely a read error: the CDR3 ends without its conserved phenylalanine or tryptophan. It is unclear where the CDR3 begins or ends on the DNA, so no DNA is shown, and the CDR3 is as TCRdb lists it.

TCRbeta CDR3 regions were amplified from genomic DNA using the immunoSEQ Assay, a bias-controlled multiplex PCR. Under the source paper's analysis protocol: The number of nucleated cells in each sample was estimated by amplification of reference gene primers within the assay. To quantify the absolute abundance of each unique TCRbeta CDR3 rearrangement, sequence reads were collapsed and filtered. For each sample, productive Simpson clonality was calculated as the square root of Simpson's diversity index across productive rearrangements. TCRdb took over this immuneACCESS table, retaining in-frame rearrangements with V and J assigned. Such tables are incomplete; in checked studies, under half of the missing clones stem from an unresolved V gene, and the remainder is unexplained. V and J calls and clone size are given by that table; D and trimming were obtained from the DNA. Counted in this sample were about 210,000 clones; 84% of them appeared once. The ten largest clones add up to around 7.3% of the sample.

Based on the germline V gene (reference sequence), the CDR1 and CDR2 sequences are LGHDT and YNNKEL. The CDR3 adds up to 13 amino acids, both ends counted. Sequencing was carried out using peripheral blood. The rearrangement joined TRBV3-1 (or the pseudogene TRBV3-2) to TRBJ1-1. The source is a woman in her forties or fifties with active or convalescent COVID-19. The CDR3 amino acid sequence is: CASSQEPGATARL.